Listed here is a single T cell receptor (beta chain). Original methodology: Reference gene primers were amplified, and this amplification served to estimate nucleated cell counts. The protocol was immunoSEQ multiplex PCR, while the TCRdb copy is restricted to in-frame clones and leaves out a portion. V, J and clone size were drawn from that table, and D and trimming were deduced from the DNA. The sample shows roughly 700,000 clones, 70% to 90% of them seen only once. These data are taken from a study of blood T cell repertoires in COVID-19. Across the study: From the United States, Italy and Spain came samples of acute and convalescent COVID-19. The cDNA or gDNA used as material had been derived from T cells, B-cell-depleted T cells, or PBMCs.

V shed 2 bases and J 4 bases; nucleotides not matched to a gene: 7. The CDR3 sequence is 15 residues long. Germline-derived CDR1 and CDR2 are ENHRY and SYGVKD. The receptor comes from a woman younger than 30 with acute or convalescent COVID-19. This chain joins TRBV10-3 and TRBJ1-2; 7 bases are shared with TRBD1. Sequenced material: peripheral blood. CDR3 loop: CAISEGNTGAYGYTF. CDR3 DNA: TGTGCCATCAGTGAGGGGAATACAGGGGCCTATGGCTACACCTTC.